What follows are 8 T cell receptor beta chains derived from one specimen sequenced in a study of molecular identifiers for immune sequencing clone quantification. Via MiXCR, TCRdb re-called the PCR reads, giving one row per CDR3 protein. The sample records about 60,000 distinct CDR3 sequences, approximately 18% being singletons. Sequencing used naive CD8+ T cells from blood, with Jurkat cell RNA spiked in. The subset was: FACS-sorted CD8+CD4-CCR7+CD45RA+ naive T cells. The receptor set was obtained from a human donor in good health. Some libraries in this study had Jurkat cell RNA spiked in.

On this clonotype itself: This may arise from a read error, as a much more abundant clone is one base away. The chain employs TRBV30 and TRBJ1-1; no reliable D call. CDR3 length equals 11 residues. The V and J ends lost 3 bases and 10 bases respectively, with 12 bases between them. CDR1 GTSNPN and CDR2 SVGIG come from the germline V gene (reference sequence). CDR3 DNA sequence: TGTGCCTGGAGGCAGGCGTCTGGAGCTTTCTTT. This sequence encodes CAWRQASGAFF. Full variable domain (remainder filled in from reference TRBV30 and TRBJ1-1): SQTIHQWPATLVQPVGSPLSLECTVEGTSNPNLYWYRQAAGRGLQLLFYSVGIGQISSEVPQNLSASRPQDRQFILSSKKLLLSDSGFYLCAWRQASGAFFGQGTRLTVV.

Note on this clonotype: A read error may explain this, as a much larger clone is one base away. The CDR3 does not close with the conserved phenylalanine or tryptophan, likely indicating a read error. Because the CDR3's place on the DNA is in doubt, the DNA is left out and the CDR3 is given as listed by TCRdb. The rearrangement joins TRBV10-3 to TRBJ1-2; TRBD1, as called in the table, went unchecked against the DNA. With termini counted, the CDR3 has 15 amino acids. Per germline, CDR1 ENHRY and CDR2 SYGVKD. The CDR3 loop is CAISEGAGGGVPRTS.

This clonotype was seen a handful of times. The chain recombines TRBV28 with TRBJ2-1, with a possible D match to TRBD2 (5 bases). Germline V gene lookup returns CDR1 MDHEN and CDR2 SYDVKM. Trimming removed 3 bases from V and 0 bases from J, with 9 bases in between. The CDR3 contains 15 residues. The DNA of the CDR3 is TGTGCCAGCAGTTTTGGGGAGACCTCCTACAATGAGCAGTTCTTC. Translating gives CASSFGETSYNEQFF.

As regards this clonotype: At one end the junction does not follow the germline gene, possibly because of a read error. This sequence joins TRBV7-9 and TRBJ1-1; D is ambiguous. Germline assignment: CDR1 SEHNR and CDR2 FQNEAQ (reference sequence). This CDR3 contains 13 residues. The CDR3 spells CAGSPSEGSEAFF. The CDR3 nucleotides read TGCGCCGGCAGCCCCAGCGAAGGGAGTGAAGCTTTCTTT.

This clonotype was counted ten times or more. V gene TRBV29-1 combines with J gene TRBJ2-1; possible D gene TRBD1, 5 bases. Germline-derived CDR1 and CDR2 are SQVTM and ANQGSEA. Trimming removed 3 bases from V and 6 bases from J, with 12 bases in between. CDR3 size: 13 residues. The CDR3 DNA reads TGCAGCGTTGATACTGGGGCTACCAATGAGCAGTTCTTC. It yields the protein CSVDTGATNEQFF.

This clonotype was counted many times. The rearrangement joins TRBV7-9 to TRBJ2-5, with D possibly TRBD1 on 6 matching bases. The CDR3 is 14 amino acids. The germline CDR1 and CDR2 sequences are SEHNR and FQNEAQ (reference sequence). The V and J ends lost 5 bases and 2 bases respectively, with 12 bases between them. The CDR3 reads CASSNQGTQETQYF. As DNA, the CDR3 is TGTGCCAGCAGCAACCAGGGGACGCAAGAGACCCAGTACTTC. Filled out from reference TRBV7-9 and TRBJ2-5, the complete variable domain reads DTGVSQNPRHKITKRGQNVTFRCDPISEHNRLYWYRQTLGQGPEFLTYFQNEAQLEKSRLLSDRFSAERPKGSFSTLEIQRTEQGDSAMYLCASSNQGTQETQYFGPGTRLLVL.

This clonotype was counted a single time. The chain employs TRBV27 and TRBJ2-1; TRBD2 might be the D (5 bases). Germline assignment: CDR1 MNHEY and CDR2 SMNVEV (reference sequence). V was clipped by 1 base and J by 5 bases, with 12 bases between them. The CDR3 contains 15 residues. As DNA, the CDR3 is TGTGCCAGCAGTTTATTGTACGGACTGGACAATGAGCAGTTCTTC. Translating it yields CASSLLYGLDNEQFF.

The CDR3 DNA is TGTGCCAGCAGTTTATCCCCTAGCGGGAGCTACGAGCAGTACTTC. It translates to CASSLSPSGSYEQYF. This sequence joins TRBV27 and TRBJ2-7; 10 nucleotides line up with TRBD2. This CDR3 spans 15 amino acids. Germline CDR1 and CDR2: MNHEY and SMNVEV (reference sequence). With V trimmed by 0 bases and J by 3 bases, 2 bases remained unmatched.